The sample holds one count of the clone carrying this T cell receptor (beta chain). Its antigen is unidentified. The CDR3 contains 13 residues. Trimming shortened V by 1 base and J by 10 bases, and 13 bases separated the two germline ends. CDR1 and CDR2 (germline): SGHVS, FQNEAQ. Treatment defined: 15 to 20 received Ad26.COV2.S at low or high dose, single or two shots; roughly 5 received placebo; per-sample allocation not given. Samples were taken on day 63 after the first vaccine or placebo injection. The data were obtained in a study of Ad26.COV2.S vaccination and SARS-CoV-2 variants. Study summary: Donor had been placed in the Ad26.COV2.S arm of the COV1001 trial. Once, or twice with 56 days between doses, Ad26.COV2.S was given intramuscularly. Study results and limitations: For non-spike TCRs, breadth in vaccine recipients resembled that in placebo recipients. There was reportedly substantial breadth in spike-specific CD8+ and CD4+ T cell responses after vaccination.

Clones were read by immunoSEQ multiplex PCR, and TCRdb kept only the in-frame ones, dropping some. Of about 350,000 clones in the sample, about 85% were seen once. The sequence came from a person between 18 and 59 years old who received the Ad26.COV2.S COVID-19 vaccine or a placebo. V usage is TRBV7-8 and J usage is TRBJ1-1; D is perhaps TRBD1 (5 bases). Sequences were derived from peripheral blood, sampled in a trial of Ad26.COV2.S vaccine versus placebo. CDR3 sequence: CASSLGGVPVAFF. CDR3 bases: TGTGCCAGCAGCTTAGGAGGGGTCCCGGTAGCTTTCTTT.